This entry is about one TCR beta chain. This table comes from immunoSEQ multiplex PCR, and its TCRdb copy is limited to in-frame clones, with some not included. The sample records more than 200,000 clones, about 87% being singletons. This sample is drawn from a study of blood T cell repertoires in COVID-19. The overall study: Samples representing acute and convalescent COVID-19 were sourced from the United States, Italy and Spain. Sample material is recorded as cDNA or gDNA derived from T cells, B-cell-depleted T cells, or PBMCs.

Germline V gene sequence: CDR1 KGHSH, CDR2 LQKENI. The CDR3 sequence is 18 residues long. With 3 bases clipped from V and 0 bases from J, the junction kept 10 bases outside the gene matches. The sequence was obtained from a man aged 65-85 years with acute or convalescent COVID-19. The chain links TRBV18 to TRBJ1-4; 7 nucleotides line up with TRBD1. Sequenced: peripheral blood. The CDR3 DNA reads TGTGCCAGCTCACCTCAATTCGACAGGGACGCAACTAATGAAAAACTGTTTTTT. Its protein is CASSPQFDRDATNEKLFF.